This entry lists 31 T cell receptor beta chains sequenced from one sample in a study of shared clonotypes between healthy human individuals. CD45RO-negative, CCR7-positively selected cells formed the naive CD8 fraction, excluding terminally differentiated effector memory CD45RA+ cells. Sequencing used immunoSEQ multiplex PCR; TCRdb keeps in-frame clones, though not all of them. The sample gives around 2,100,000 clones, around 96% of which show up once; 1% to 1.5% is in the top ten. Sequencing used naive CD8+ T cells sorted from blood. The receptors derive from a man younger than 35 in good health.

This chain links TRBV30 with TRBJ2-1; 9 nucleotides match TRBD2. CDR3 length: 17 amino acids. J gave up 9 bases and V 0 bases, and 15 bases lay outside the gene matches. Per the germline V gene, CDR1 is GTSNPN and CDR2 is SVGIG (reference sequence). The CDR3 protein is CAWSVPLLAGLESEQFF. CDR3 nucleotides: TGTGCCTGGAGTGTACCCCTCCTAGCGGGGTTGGAGAGTGAGCAGTTCTTC.

This chain connects TRBV19 to TRBJ2-2; D possibly uses TRBD1 or TRBD2 (5 bases each). Germline CDR1 is LNHDA and CDR2 is SQIVND (reference sequence). This CDR3 spans 12 amino acids. Trimming pared 3 bases from V and 9 bases from J, leaving 8 bases between. This CDR3 reads CASSIWGRELFF. The CDR3 coding sequence is TGTGCCAGTAGTATTTGGGGACGGGAGCTGTTTTTT. Combining the CDR3 with reference TRBV19 and TRBJ2-2 gives the whole variable domain DGGITQSPKYLFRKEGQNVTLSCEQNLNHDAMYWYRQDPGQGLRLIYYSQIVNDFQKGDIAEGYSVSREKKESFPLTVTSAQKNPTAFYLCASSIWGRELFFGEGSRLTVL.

CDR3 protein: CSVDGEMGGSLYEQYF. As DNA, the CDR3 is TGCAGCGTTGATGGGGAGATGGGCGGGAGTCTGTACGAGCAGTACTTC. The gene calls are TRBV29-1 and TRBJ2-7, with 7 nucleotides matching TRBD2. The germline gives CDR1 SQVTM, CDR2 ANQGSEA. V was pared by 3 bases and J by 4 bases, with 15 bases of the junction left unmatched. The CDR3 is made up of 16 amino acids.

The sample holds one count of this clone. V and J are TRBV30 and TRBJ2-7; D might be TRBD1 (6 bases). The CDR3 consists of 15 residues. Germline V gene data show CDR1 as GTSNPN and CDR2 as SVGIG (reference sequence). Trimming removed 0 bases from V and 3 bases from J, with 15 bases in between. The chain's CDR3 is CAWSVRVVQGYEQYF. CDR3 nucleotides: TGTGCCTGGAGTGTACGAGTAGTACAGGGCTACGAGCAGTACTTC.

This clone was detected once. The chain joins TRBV11-2 to TRBJ2-7; 11 bases are a match to TRBD1. CDR1 and CDR2 from the germline V gene are SGHAT and FQNNGV. V gave up 6 bases and J gave up 7 bases; unmatched junction bases: 14. This CDR3 spans 16 amino acids. The CDR3 coding sequence is TGTGCCAGCAGTCCTGATAAGGGACAGGGGGTCTCGGAGCAGTACTTC. Residues: CASSPDKGQGVSEQYF.

The chain joins TRBV11-2 to TRBJ2-1; a weak D match, TRBD2 (5 bases). CDR3 length: 15 residues. The V gene's germline CDR1 is SGHAT and CDR2 FQNNGV. The V end lost 1 base, the J end lost 3 bases, and 10 bases lay between the germline ends. CDR3 loop: CASSLGLAGYNEQFF. The DNA of the CDR3 is TGTGCCAGCAGCTTAGGTCTAGCCGGCTACAATGAGCAGTTCTTC.

This clone came up once. Other DNA sequences from this sample encode an identical CDR3 as well. This chain joins TRBV4-1 and TRBJ1-1; D is perhaps TRBD1 (5 bases). The CDR3 consists of 14 residues. Per the germline V gene, CDR1 is MGHRA and CDR2 is YSYEKL. Between the trimmed V and J ends, which lost 3 bases and 1 base, there was a span of 9 bases. The DNA of the CDR3 is TGCGCCAGCAGCCAGGATACAGGGAACACTGAAGCTTTCTTT. This encodes CASSQDTGNTEAFF.

The V call is TRBV5-6, the J call TRBJ1-1; D is ambiguous. The CDR3 covers 13 residues. The V end lost 3 bases, the J end lost 3 bases, and 9 bases lay between the germline ends. In germline, CDR1 is SGHDT, CDR2 YYEEEE. This chain's CDR3 is CASSSDLDTEAFF. The CDR3 DNA reads as TGTGCCAGCAGCTCAGACTTAGACACTGAAGCTTTCTTT.

The chain uses TRBV27 and TRBJ1-1; D uncertain. Trimming stripped 4 bases from V and 5 bases from J, with 11 bases between. Germline loops: CDR1 MNHEY, CDR2 SMNVEV (reference sequence). The CDR3 has 13 residues. The CDR3 DNA is TGTGCCAGCAGTTGGACTCTGGAGACTGAAGCTTTCTTT. Protein sequence: CASSWTLETEAFF.

This clone occurred once. J is TRBJ2-1 and V is TRBV4-1; 10 bases line up with TRBD2. The V and J ends lost 4 bases and 4 bases, in that order; junction bases with no gene match: 4. From germline, CDR1 is MGHRA and CDR2 YSYEKL. The CDR3 loop spans 15 amino acids. For the CDR3, the DNA is TGCGCCAGCAGCCTAGGGACTAGCGCGTACAATGAGCAGTTCTTC. Its translation: CASSLGTSAYNEQFF.

The rearrangement uses TRBV4-1 and TRBJ2-7, with 8 positions matching TRBD2. Trimming took 0 bases from V and 7 from J; bases not matched to a gene: 11. Germline CDR1 is MGHRA and CDR2 is YSYEKL. This CDR3 comprises 16 residues. CDR3 sequence: CASSQEATSVLMEQYF. DNA for the CDR3: TGCGCCAGCAGCCAAGAGGCGACTAGCGTTCTTATGGAGCAGTACTTC.

Comment on this clone: A read error may produce the germline difference seen at one junction end. The rearrangement joins TRBV7-7 to TRBJ1-6, with TRBD1 as a possible D gene (5 bases). The CDR3 has 13 amino acids. From germline, CDR1 is SSHAT and CDR2 FNYEAQ (reference sequence). The CDR3 sequence is CASSRGDNSPLHF. CDR3 nucleotide sequence: TGTGCTAGCAGCCGGGGCGATAATTCACCCCTCCACTTT.

This chain uses TRBV4-3 with TRBJ1-1, with D perhaps TRBD1 (5 bases). Germline V gene lookup returns CDR1 LGHNA and CDR2 YSLEER. The ends were cut back, 6 bases at V and 6 bases at J, with 20 bases in the middle. The CDR3 consists of 15 residues. CDR3 coding DNA: TGCGCCAGCAGGAGGGTATCCGGGGGAGAGGCTGAAGCTTTCTTT. It translates to CASRRVSGGEAEAFF.

The chain couples TRBV13 to TRBJ2-5, with 8 bases that match TRBD2. V lost 5 bases, J lost 0 bases, and 8 bases stayed unmatched. CDR3 length: 16 amino acids. Germline V CDR1 and CDR2: PRHDT, FYEKMQ (reference sequence). Here the CDR3 reads CASSLSASGYQETQYF. The CDR3 DNA is TGTGCCAGCAGCCTGTCGGCTAGCGGGTACCAAGAGACCCAGTACTTC.

The chain couples TRBV5-1 to TRBJ2-1; D tentatively fits TRBD1 or TRBD2 (6 bases each). In germline, CDR1 is SGHRS, CDR2 YFSETQ. The CDR3 length is 15 residues. Trimming left V 0 bases short and J 7 bases short, with 14 bases between. The CDR3 coding sequence is TGCGCCAGCAGCTTGGAGAGGGGGAGCGGGAATGAGCAGTTCTTC. Translation gives CASSLERGSGNEQFF. The whole variable domain, filled in from reference TRBV5-1 and TRBJ2-1, reads KAGVTQTPRYLIKTRGQQVTLSCSPISGHRSVSWYQQTPGQGLQFLFEYFSETQRNKGNFPGRFSGRQFSNSRSEMNVSTLELGDSALYLCASSLERGSGNEQFFGPGTRLTVL.

The chain joins TRBV7-3 to TRBJ2-2; D unclear. Per germline, CDR1 SGHTA and CDR2 FQGTGA. The CDR3 contains 15 residues. V dropped 5 bases and J dropped 2 bases, with 12 bases sitting between them. CDR3: CASSPSPSNTGELFF. CDR3 nucleotide sequence: TGTGCCAGCAGCCCTTCCCCCAGTAACACCGGGGAGCTGTTTTTT.

The rearrangement links TRBV19 to TRBJ1-1, with D unresolved. Germline V lookup: CDR1 LNHDA, CDR2 SQIVND (reference sequence). The CDR3 sequence is 13 residues long. Between the trimmed V and J ends, which lost 7 bases and 1 base, there was a span of 10 bases. The CDR3 sequence: CASIPGSNTEAFF. Written as DNA, the CDR3 is TGTGCCAGTATACCAGGATCGAACACTGAAGCTTTCTTT.

This clone was seen just once. This chain connects TRBV11-2 to TRBJ1-1; D not certain. Germline V gene lookup returns CDR1 SGHAT and CDR2 FQNNGV. V was trimmed by 4 bases and J by 7 bases, leaving 4 bases between them. CDR3 length equals 10 residues. This CDR3 reads CASSSVEAFF. The CDR3, as DNA: TGTGCCAGCAGCTCCGTTGAAGCTTTCTTT.

This clone was picked up one time. The V and J genes are TRBV5-1 and TRBJ2-7; perhaps TRBD2 as D (5 bases). The CDR3 totals 13 residues. Between the trimmed V and J ends, which lost 1 base and 3 bases, there was a span of 8 bases. Per the germline V gene, CDR1 is SGHRS and CDR2 is YFSETQ. CDR3 residues: CASSLTGDYEQYF. In nucleotides, the CDR3 is TGCGCCAGCAGCTTGACCGGGGACTACGAGCAGTACTTC.

The V and J genes are TRBV9 and TRBJ2-1; D gene uncertain. CDR1 is SGDLS, CDR2 YYNGEE, per germline. CDR3 length: 13 residues. V lost 1 base, J lost 8 bases, and 10 bases lay in between. CDR3 region: CASSVSPDYEQFF. The DNA for the CDR3 is TGTGCCAGCAGCGTATCCCCTGACTATGAGCAGTTCTTC.

The chain links TRBV5-1 to TRBJ2-7, with a tentative D call TRBD2 (6 bases). This CDR3 spans 16 amino acids. The germline V gene has CDR1 SGHRS and CDR2 YFSETQ. V lost 4 bases and J lost 2, with 19 bases in between. The CDR3 protein is CASSPISGGRAYEQYF. DNA for the CDR3: TGCGCCAGCAGCCCGATTTCCGGGGGAAGGGCCTACGAGCAGTACTTC. Full variable domain (rest looked up from reference TRBV5-1 and TRBJ2-7): KAGVTQTPRYLIKTRGQQVTLSCSPISGHRSVSWYQQTPGQGLQFLFEYFSETQRNKGNFPGRFSGRQFSNSRSEMNVSTLELGDSALYLCASSPISGGRAYEQYFGPGTRLTVT.

The chain links TRBV6-1 to TRBJ2-1, with a weak D call TRBD2 (6 bases). Germline CDR1 MNHNS, CDR2 SASEGT. Trimming took 4 bases from V and 2 from J, leaving 18 bases between them. The CDR3 contains 17 residues. The CDR3 DNA reads TGTGCCAGCAGTGGCGGGGTCCTCGCGGGGACCTACAATGAGCAGTTCTTC. Encoded protein: CASSGGVLAGTYNEQFF.

V usage is TRBV10-3 and J usage is TRBJ2-2; maybe TRBD2 (5 bases). The V end lost 8 bases, the J end lost 7 bases, and 17 bases lay between the germline ends. The CDR3 loop spans 14 amino acids. CDR1 and CDR2 from the germline V gene are ENHRY and SYGVKD. The CDR3 region is CAIGESGESGELFF. The CDR3 coding sequence is TGTGCCATCGGGGAGTCCGGAGAGAGCGGGGAGCTGTTTTTT.

Turning to this clone: This may arise from a read error, as a much more abundant clone is one base away. Other DNA sequences of this sample code for an identical CDR3. This chain connects TRBV6-6 to TRBJ2-5; D is undetermined. Germline V gene data show CDR1 as MNHNY and CDR2 as SVGAGI (reference sequence). V was clipped by 2 bases and J by 5 bases, with 3 bases between them. This CDR3 has 11 amino acids. The CDR3 spells CASSYAETQYF. The CDR3 DNA sequence: TGTGCCAGCAGTTACGCGGAGACCCAGTACTTC.

The genes are TRBV28 and TRBJ2-7, with 9 bases identical to TRBD1. The ends lost 5 bases at V and 2 bases at J; junction bases unmatched: 10. Germline V gene data show CDR1 as MDHEN and CDR2 as SYDVKM. This CDR3 has 16 amino acids. The CDR3, as DNA: TGTGCCAGCAGTATACCGGGACAGGGAGACACCTACGAGCAGTACTTC. Protein: CASSIPGQGDTYEQYF. Full variable domain (missing parts from reference TRBV28 and TRBJ2-7): DVKVTQSSRYLVKRTGEKVFLECVQDMDHENMFWYRQDPGLGLRLIYFSYDVKMKEKGDIPEGYSVSREKKERFSLILESASTNQTSMYLCASSIPGQGDTYEQYFGPGTRLTVT.

This chain connects TRBV6-6 to TRBJ2-1; tentative D call: TRBD2 (6 bases). The V gene lost 2 bases and the J gene lost 4 bases, with 15 bases spanning the gap. CDR1 is MNHNY and CDR2 is SVGAGI in the germline V gene (reference sequence). This CDR3 spans 16 amino acids. CDR3 protein: CASSYGRQDEYNEQFF. CDR3 coding DNA: TGTGCCAGCAGTTACGGGAGGCAGGATGAATACAATGAGCAGTTCTTC.

Concerning this clone: Other DNA sequences within the sample encode an identical CDR3. This chain links TRBV7-9 with TRBJ2-1, with a possible D match to TRBD2 (5 bases). V dropped 5 bases and J dropped 6 bases, with 8 bases sitting between them. Looked up from germline, CDR1 is SEHNR and CDR2 is FQNEAQ (reference sequence). The CDR3 is 12 residues long. DNA for the CDR3: TGTGCCAGCAGCAGCGGAGTCAATGAGCAGTTCTTC. Amino acids: CASSSGVNEQFF.

The gene calls are TRBV19 and TRBJ2-5, with D perhaps assigned TRBD1 or TRBD2 (5 bases each). The germline V gene encodes CDR1 LNHDA and CDR2 SQIVND (reference sequence). The V gene lost 5 bases and the J gene lost 5 bases, with 12 bases spanning the gap. CDR3 length: 13 residues. The CDR3 nucleotides are TGTGCCAGTAGTGCCCCGTGGGGGGAGACCCAGTACTTC. It specifies CASSAPWGETQYF.

The chain links TRBV5-6 to TRBJ2-7; TRBD1 matches 8 bases. V trimming: 2 bases; J trimming: 4 bases; junction bases outside the gene matches: 5. The germline V gene encodes CDR1 SGHDT and CDR2 YYEEEE. This CDR3 has 14 amino acids. The CDR3, as DNA: TGTGCCAGCAGCTTCGGACAGGGATGGTACGAGCAGTACTTC. It yields the protein CASSFGQGWYEQYF. Complete variable domain (other parts from reference TRBV5-6 and TRBJ2-7): DAGVTQSPTHLIKTRGQQVTLRCSPKSGHDTVSWYQQALGQGPQFIFQYYEEEERQRGNFPDRFSGHQFPNYSSELNVNALLLGDSALYLCASSFGQGWYEQYFGPGTRLTVT.

The chain has TRBV5-4 and TRBJ1-2; D gene uncertain. Germline V CDR1 and CDR2: SGHNT, YYREEE (reference sequence). The CDR3 is 12 amino acids. Trimming cost V 10 bases and J 0 bases, with 10 bases left between them. The CDR3 reads CAARASNYGYTF. DNA for the CDR3: TGTGCCGCTAGGGCGTCTAACTATGGCTACACCTTC.

The CDR3: CASEEGTGFYNEQFF. The CDR3 DNA is TGTGCCAGCGAGGAGGGGACAGGGTTCTACAATGAGCAGTTCTTC. The rearrangement joins TRBV7-9 to TRBJ2-1, with 9 nucleotides matching TRBD1. V lost 8 bases to trimming and J lost 3 bases; unmatched junction nucleotides: 8. Germline V lookup: CDR1 SEHNR, CDR2 FQNEAQ (reference sequence). This CDR3 has 15 residues. The full variable domain, in which reference TRBV7-9 and TRBJ2-1 provide the parts outside the CDR3, is DTGVSQNPRHKITKRGQNVTFRCDPISEHNRLYWYRQTLGQGPEFLTYFQNEAQLEKSRLLSDRFSAERPKGSFSTLEIQRTEQGDSAMYLCASEEGTGFYNEQFFGPGTRLTVL.